This T cell receptor beta chain was sequenced in a study of blood T cell repertoires in COVID-19. About the study: Acute and convalescent COVID-19 specimens originated in the United States, Italy and Spain. PBMCs, B-cell-depleted T cells, or T cells were the source of the cDNA or gDNA that made up the material.

CDR3 length: 15 residues. Germline V gene sequence: CDR1 SGDLS, CDR2 YYNGEE. J lost 7 bases, V lost 6 bases, and 13 bases had no gene match. In the original processing: Researchers report that nucleated cell counts were estimated from reference gene primer amplification. The assay was immunoSEQ multiplex PCR, and TCRdb's table has in-frame clones only and misses some. V and J calls and clone size are given by that table; D and trimming were obtained from the DNA. The sample shows 150,000 to 200,000 clones, roughly 80% of them seen only once. This sequence originates from a woman between 25 and 40 years old with acute or convalescent COVID-19. Input material: peripheral blood. This chain uses TRBV9 with TRBJ2-1; 7 bases match TRBD2. The CDR3 protein is CASNPSGGVWNEQFF. CDR3 nucleotides: TGTGCCAGCAACCCCAGTGGGGGGGTCTGGAATGAGCAGTTCTTC.